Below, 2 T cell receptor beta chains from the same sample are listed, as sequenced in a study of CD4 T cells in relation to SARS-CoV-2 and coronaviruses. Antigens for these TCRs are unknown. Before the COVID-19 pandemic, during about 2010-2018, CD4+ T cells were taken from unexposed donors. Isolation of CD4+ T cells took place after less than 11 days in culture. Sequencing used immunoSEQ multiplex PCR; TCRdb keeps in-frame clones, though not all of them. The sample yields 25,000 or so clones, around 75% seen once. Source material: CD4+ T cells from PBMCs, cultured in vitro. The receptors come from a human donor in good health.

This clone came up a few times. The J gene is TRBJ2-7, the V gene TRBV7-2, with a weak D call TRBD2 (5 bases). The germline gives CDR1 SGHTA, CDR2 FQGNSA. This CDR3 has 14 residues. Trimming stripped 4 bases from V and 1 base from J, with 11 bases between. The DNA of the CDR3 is TGTGCCAGCAGCTCCACAAGCGGTTCCTACGAGCAGTACTTC. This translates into CASSSTSGSYEQYF.

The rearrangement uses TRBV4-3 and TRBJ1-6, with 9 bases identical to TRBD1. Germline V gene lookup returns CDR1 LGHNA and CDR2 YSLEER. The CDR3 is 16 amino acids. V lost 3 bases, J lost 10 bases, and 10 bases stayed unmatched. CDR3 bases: TGCGCCAGCAGCCATAGACTTACAGGGGGCGAATCACCCCTCCACTTT. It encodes CASSHRLTGGESPLHF.